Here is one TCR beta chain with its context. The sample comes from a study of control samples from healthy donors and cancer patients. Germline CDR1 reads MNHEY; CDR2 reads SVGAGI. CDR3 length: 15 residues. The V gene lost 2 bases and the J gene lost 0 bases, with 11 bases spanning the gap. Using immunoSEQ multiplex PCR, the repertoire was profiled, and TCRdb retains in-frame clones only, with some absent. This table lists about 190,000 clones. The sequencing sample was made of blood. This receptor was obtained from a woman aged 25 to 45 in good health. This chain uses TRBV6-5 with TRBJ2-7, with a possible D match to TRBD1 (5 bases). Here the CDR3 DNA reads TGTGCCAGCAGTTACACCCAGGGTACCTCCTACGAGCAGTACTTC. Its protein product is CASSYTQGTSYEQYF.